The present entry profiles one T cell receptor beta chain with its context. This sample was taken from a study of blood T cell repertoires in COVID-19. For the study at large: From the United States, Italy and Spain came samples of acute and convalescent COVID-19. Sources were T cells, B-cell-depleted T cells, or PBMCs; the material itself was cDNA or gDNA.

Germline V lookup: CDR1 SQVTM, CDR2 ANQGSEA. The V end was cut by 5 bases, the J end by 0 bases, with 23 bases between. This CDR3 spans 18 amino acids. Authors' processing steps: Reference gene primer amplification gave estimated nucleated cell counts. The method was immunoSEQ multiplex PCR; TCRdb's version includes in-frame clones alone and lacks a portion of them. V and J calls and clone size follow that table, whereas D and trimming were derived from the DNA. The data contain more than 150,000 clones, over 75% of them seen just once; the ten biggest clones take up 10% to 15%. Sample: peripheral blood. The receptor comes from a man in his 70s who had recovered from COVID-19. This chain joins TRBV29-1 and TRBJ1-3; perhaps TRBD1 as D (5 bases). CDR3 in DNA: TGCAGCGTTAGGGGTGAACAGGCTTTTAACTCCTCTGGAAACACCATATATTTT. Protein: CSVRGEQAFNSSGNTIYF. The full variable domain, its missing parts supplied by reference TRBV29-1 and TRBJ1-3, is SAVISQKPSRDICQRGTSLTIQCQVDSQVTMMFWYRQQPGQSLTLIATANQGSEATYESGFVIDKFPISRPNLTFSTLTVSNMSPEDSSIYLCSVRGEQAFNSSGNTIYFGEGSWLTVV.